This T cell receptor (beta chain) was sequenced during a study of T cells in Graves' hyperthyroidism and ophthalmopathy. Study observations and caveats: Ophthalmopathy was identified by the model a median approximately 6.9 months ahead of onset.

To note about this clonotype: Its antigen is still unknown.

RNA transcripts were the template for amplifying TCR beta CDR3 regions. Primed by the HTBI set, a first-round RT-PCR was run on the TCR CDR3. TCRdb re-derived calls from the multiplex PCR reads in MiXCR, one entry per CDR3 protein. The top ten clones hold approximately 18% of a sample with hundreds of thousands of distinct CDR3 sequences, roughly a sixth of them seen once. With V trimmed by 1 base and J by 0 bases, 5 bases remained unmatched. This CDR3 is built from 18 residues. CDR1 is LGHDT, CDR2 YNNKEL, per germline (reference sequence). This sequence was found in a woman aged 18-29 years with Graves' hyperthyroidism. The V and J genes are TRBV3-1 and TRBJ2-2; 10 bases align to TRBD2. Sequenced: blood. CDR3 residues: CASSQGLAGPPNTGELFF. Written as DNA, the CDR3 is TGTGCCAGCAGCCAAGGACTAGCGGGCCCCCCGAACACCGGGGAGCTGTTTTTT. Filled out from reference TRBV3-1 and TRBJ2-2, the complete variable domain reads DTAVSQTPKYLVTQMGNDKSIKCEQNLGHDTMYWYKQDSKKFLKIMFSYNNKELIINETVPNRFSPKSPDKAHLNLHINSLELGDSAVYFCASSQGLAGPPNTGELFFGEGSRLTVL.